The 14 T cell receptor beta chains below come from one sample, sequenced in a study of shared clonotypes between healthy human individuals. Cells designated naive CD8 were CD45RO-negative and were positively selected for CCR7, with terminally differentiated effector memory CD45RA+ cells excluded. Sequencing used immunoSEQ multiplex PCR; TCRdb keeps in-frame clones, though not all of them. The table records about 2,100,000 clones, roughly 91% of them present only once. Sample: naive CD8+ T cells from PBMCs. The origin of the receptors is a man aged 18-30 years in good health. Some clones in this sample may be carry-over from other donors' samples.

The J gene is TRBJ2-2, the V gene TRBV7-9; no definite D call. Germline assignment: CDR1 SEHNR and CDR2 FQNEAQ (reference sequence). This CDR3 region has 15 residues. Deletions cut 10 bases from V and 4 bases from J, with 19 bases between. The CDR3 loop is CATAEWPESTGELFF. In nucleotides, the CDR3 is TGTGCCACCGCAGAGTGGCCAGAGAGCACCGGGGAGCTGTTTTTT.

Here the CDR3 DNA reads TGTGCCACCAGCAGAGATATGACAGAGAAAGAGACCCAGTACTTC. This translates into CATSRDMTEKETQYF. The gene calls are TRBV15 and TRBJ2-5, with a weak D call TRBD1 (5 bases). The CDR3 totals 15 residues. V was trimmed by 0 bases and J by 3 bases, leaving 11 bases between them. CDR1 LNHNV and CDR2 YYDKDF come from the germline V gene (reference sequence).

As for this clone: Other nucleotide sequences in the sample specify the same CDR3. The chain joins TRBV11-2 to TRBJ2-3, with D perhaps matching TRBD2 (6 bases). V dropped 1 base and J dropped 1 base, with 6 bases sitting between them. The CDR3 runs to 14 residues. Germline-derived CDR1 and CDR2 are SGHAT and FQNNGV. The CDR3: CASSLGRGTDTQYF. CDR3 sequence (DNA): TGTGCCAGCAGCTTAGGGAGGGGCACAGATACGCAGTATTTT.

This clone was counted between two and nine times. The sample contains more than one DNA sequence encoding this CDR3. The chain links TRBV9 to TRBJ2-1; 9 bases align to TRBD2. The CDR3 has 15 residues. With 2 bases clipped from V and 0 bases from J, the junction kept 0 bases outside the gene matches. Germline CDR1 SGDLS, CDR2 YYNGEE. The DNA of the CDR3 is TGTGCCAGCAGCGTTAGCGGGAGCTCCTACAATGAGCAGTTCTTC. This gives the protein CASSVSGSSYNEQFF.

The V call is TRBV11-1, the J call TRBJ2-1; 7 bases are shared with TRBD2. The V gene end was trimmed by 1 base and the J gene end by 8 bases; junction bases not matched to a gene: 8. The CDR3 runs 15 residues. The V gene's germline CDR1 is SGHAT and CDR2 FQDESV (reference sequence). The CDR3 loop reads CASSLVGGPGDEQFF. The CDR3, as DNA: TGTGCCAGCAGCTTAGTGGGAGGGCCGGGCGATGAGCAGTTCTTC.

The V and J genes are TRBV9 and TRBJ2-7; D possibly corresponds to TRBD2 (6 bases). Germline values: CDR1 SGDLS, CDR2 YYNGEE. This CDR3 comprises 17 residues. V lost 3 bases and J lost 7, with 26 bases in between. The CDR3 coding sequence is TGTGCCAGCAGCGAGGACCCGGCTAGCGACCAAACGGGGGAGCAGTACTTC. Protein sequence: CASSEDPASDQTGEQYF.

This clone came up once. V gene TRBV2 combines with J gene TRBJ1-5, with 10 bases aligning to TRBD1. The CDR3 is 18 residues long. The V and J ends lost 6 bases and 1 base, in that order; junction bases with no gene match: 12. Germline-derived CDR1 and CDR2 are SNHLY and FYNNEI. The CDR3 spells CASRSGTGEWLSNQPQHF. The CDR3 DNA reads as TGTGCCAGCAGATCCGGGACAGGGGAGTGGTTGAGCAATCAGCCCCAGCATTTT.

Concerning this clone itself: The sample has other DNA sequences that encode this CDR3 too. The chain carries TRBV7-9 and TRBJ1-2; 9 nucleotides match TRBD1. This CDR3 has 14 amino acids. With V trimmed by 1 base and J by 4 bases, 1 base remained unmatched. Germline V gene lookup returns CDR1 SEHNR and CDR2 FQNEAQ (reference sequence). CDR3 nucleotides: TGTGCCAGCAGCTTAGACAGGGGGCTCTATGGCTACACCTTC. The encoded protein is CASSLDRGLYGYTF.

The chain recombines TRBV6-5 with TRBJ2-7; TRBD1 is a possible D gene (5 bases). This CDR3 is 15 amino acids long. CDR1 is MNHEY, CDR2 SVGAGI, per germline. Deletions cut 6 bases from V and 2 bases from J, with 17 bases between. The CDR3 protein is CASSPYRRHPYEQYF. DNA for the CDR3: TGTGCCAGCAGCCCTTACAGGAGACATCCCTACGAGCAGTACTTC.

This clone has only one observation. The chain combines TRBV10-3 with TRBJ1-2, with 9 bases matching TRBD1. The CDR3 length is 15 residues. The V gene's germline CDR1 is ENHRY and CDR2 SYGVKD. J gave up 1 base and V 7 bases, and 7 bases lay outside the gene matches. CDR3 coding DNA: TGTGCCATCACTGCCGGGACAGGGTATAACTATGGCTACACCTTC. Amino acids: CAITAGTGYNYGYTF.

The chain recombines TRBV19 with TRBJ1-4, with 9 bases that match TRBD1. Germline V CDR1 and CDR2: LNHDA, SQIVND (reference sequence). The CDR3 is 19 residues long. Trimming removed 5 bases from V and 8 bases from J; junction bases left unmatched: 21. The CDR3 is CASSAYPGQGGLEAEKLFF. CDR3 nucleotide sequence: TGTGCCAGTAGTGCGTACCCGGGACAGGGTGGCTTGGAAGCGGAAAAACTGTTTTTT.

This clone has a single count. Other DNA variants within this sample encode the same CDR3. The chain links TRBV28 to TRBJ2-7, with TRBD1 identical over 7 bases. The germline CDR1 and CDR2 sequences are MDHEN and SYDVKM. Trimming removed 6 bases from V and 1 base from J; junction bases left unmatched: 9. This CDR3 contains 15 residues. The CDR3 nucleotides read TGTGCCAGCAGCTACGACAGGGTTGGGTCCTACGAGCAGTACTTC. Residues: CASSYDRVGSYEQYF.

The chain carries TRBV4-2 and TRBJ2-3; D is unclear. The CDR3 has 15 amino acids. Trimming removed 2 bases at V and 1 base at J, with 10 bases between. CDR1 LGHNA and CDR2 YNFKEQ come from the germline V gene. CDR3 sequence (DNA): TGTGCCAGCAGCCAAAGCCCCTTAGGCACAGATACGCAGTATTTT. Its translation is CASSQSPLGTDTQYF.

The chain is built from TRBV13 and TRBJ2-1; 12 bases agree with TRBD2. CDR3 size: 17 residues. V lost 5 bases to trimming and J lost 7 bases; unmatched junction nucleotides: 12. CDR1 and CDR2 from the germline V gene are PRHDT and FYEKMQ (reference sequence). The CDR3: CASSGRGASGRGNEQFF. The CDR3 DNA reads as TGTGCCAGCAGCGGAAGAGGGGCTAGCGGGAGGGGTAATGAGCAGTTCTTC.